A single sample gave rise to the 29 T cell receptor beta chains below, sequenced in a study of blood T cell repertoires in COVID-19. Clones were sequenced by immunoSEQ multiplex PCR, and TCRdb holds only the in-frame ones, with some missing. Here the sample spans approximately 230,000 clones, roughly 80% being singletons. Input material: peripheral blood. The receptors were sampled from a woman aged 40 to 50 with active or convalescent COVID-19.

This sequence joins TRBV2 and TRBJ1-2; D might be TRBD1 (5 bases). This CDR3 contains 14 residues. Deletions cut 7 bases from V and 7 bases from J, with 19 bases between. Germline V gives CDR1 SNHLY, CDR2 FYNNEI. The CDR3 DNA follows: TGTGCCAGCAATGCCCGTGGGGGGATACGTGGCTACACCTTC. Its protein product is CASNARGGIRGYTF. The variable domain in full, completed from reference TRBV2 and TRBJ1-2, reads EPEVTQTPSHQVTQMGQEVILRCVPISNHLYFYWYRQILGQKVEFLVSFYNNEISEKSEIFDDQFSVERPDGSNFTLKIRSTKLEDSAMYFCASNARGGIRGYTFGSGTRLTVV.

The chain couples TRBV19 to TRBJ2-1; no reliable D call. V was shortened by 8 bases and J by 10 bases, with 15 bases between the two germline ends. The CDR3 covers 12 residues. Germline V gene sequence: CDR1 LNHDA, CDR2 SQIVND (reference sequence). The CDR3 bases are TGTGCCAGTGCCTTTTACTATTCGGAGCAGTTCTTC. Encoded protein: CASAFYYSEQFF.

The CDR3 region is CANGTANMNTEAFF. The CDR3 bases are TGTGCCAACGGGACAGCGAACATGAACACTGAAGCTTTCTTT. J is TRBJ1-1 and V is TRBV2, with 7 bases identical to TRBD1. CDR1 is SNHLY, CDR2 FYNNEI, per germline. This CDR3 has 14 residues. Germline trimming cut 10 bases from V and 0 bases from J; bases unmatched to any gene: 8.

This chain connects TRBV6-5 to TRBJ2-6; TRBD2 is a possible D gene (5 bases). This CDR3 region has 15 residues. Trimming stripped 7 bases from V and 0 bases from J, with 10 bases between. Looked up from germline, CDR1 is MNHEY and CDR2 is SVGAGI. In DNA form, the CDR3 reads TGTGCCAGCACCCCCCGGGGCTCTGGGGCCAACGTCCTGACTTTC. Amino acids: CASTPRGSGANVLTF.

This clone came up many times. The chain joins TRBV30 to TRBJ2-2; weak D call: TRBD1 (5 bases). V lost 2 bases, J lost 1 base, and 14 bases lay in between. The CDR3 is 16 amino acids. The germline V gene has CDR1 GTSNPN and CDR2 SVGIG (reference sequence). DNA for the CDR3: TGTGCCTGGAGTATCCGTGACAGAAGGAACACCGGGGAGCTGTTTTTT. Its protein product is CAWSIRDRRNTGELFF.

The DNA of the CDR3 is TGCGCCAGCAGCCAGGTAGCGGGGGGGCACAATGAGCAGTTCTTC. It encodes CASSQVAGGHNEQFF. The chain employs TRBV10-1 and TRBJ2-1, with TRBD2 matching over 11 bases. This CDR3 contains 15 residues. Germline loops: CDR1 WNHNN, CDR2 SYGVQD (reference sequence). After removal of 6 bases from V and 5 bases from J, the junction contained 6 bases not matched to a gene.

This clone was seen only a few times. The rearrangement uses TRBV28 and TRBJ1-4, with a possible D match to TRBD1 (5 bases). The CDR3 spans 15 residues. In germline, CDR1 is MDHEN, CDR2 SYDVKM. Deletions cut 2 bases from V and 11 bases from J, with 18 bases between. The CDR3 sequence: CASSLPQQVPGKLFF. In DNA, the CDR3 is TGTGCCAGCAGTTTACCCCAACAGGTTCCTGGGAAACTGTTTTTT.

The V gene is TRBV12-3 or TRBV12-4, the J gene TRBJ1-5; no clear D. The CDR3 extends over 13 amino acids. Between the trimmed V and J ends, which lost 0 bases and 6 bases, there was a span of 6 bases. DNA for the CDR3: TGTGCCAGCAGTTTAGCCTGGAGTCAGCCCCAGCATTTT. This sequence encodes CASSLAWSQPQHF.

The chain joins TRBV20-1 to TRBJ2-3, with 13 bases that match TRBD2. CDR1 and CDR2 from the germline V gene are DFQATT and SNEGSKA (reference sequence). With 3 bases clipped from V and 3 bases from J, the junction kept 6 bases outside the gene matches. The CDR3 covers 16 residues. The CDR3 reads CSASDGTSGETDTQYF. CDR3 nucleotides: TGCAGTGCTAGTGACGGGACTAGCGGGGAGACAGATACGCAGTATTTT.

The rearrangement links TRBV7-9 to TRBJ2-7; TRBD2 matches at 8 bases. From germline, CDR1 is SEHNR and CDR2 FQNEAQ (reference sequence). This CDR3 region has 14 residues. Losses at the gene ends were 5 bases for V and 0 bases for J; bases not matched to a gene: 3. The CDR3 DNA reads TGTGCCAGCAGCCGGAGCGGGAGCTCCTACGAGCAGTACTTC. Amino acids: CASSRSGSSYEQYF.

The rearrangement joins TRBV6-4 to TRBJ2-3; D is possibly TRBD1 (5 bases). V was pared by 6 bases and J by 0 bases, with 13 bases between. The CDR3 contains 15 residues. CDR1 is MRHNA, CDR2 SNTAGT, per germline. CDR3 nucleotides: TGTGCCAGCAGCGACAGAGTCTTTAGCACAGATACGCAGTATTTT. It is translated as CASSDRVFSTDTQYF.

The V gene is TRBV5-4, the J gene TRBJ1-1; 7 positions match TRBD1. Germline assignment: CDR1 SGHNT and CDR2 YYREEE (reference sequence). V dropped 7 bases and J dropped 1; count of bases not matched to a gene: 4. This CDR3 contains 13 residues. The DNA of the CDR3 is TGTGCCAGCCACGGGACAGCGAACACTGAAGCTTTCTTT. This gives the protein CASHGTANTEAFF.

This chain joins TRBV19 and TRBJ1-1; D gene unclear. Per the germline V gene, CDR1 is LNHDA and CDR2 is SQIVND (reference sequence). CDR3 length: 13 amino acids. V gave up 6 bases and J gave up 4 bases, with 12 bases separating them. The CDR3 sequence: CASSLVAGTEAFF. The CDR3 nucleotides are TGTGCCAGTAGCTTGGTGGCGGGCACTGAAGCTTTCTTT.

This clone occurred once. The chain joins TRBV7-9 to TRBJ2-1; D is possibly TRBD1 (6 bases). Germline V gene sequence: CDR1 SEHNR, CDR2 FQNEAQ (reference sequence). V lost 7 bases, J lost 6 bases, and 13 bases lay in between. This CDR3 has 13 residues. CDR3 in amino acids: CASTRKDSNEQFF. Here the CDR3 DNA reads TGTGCCAGCACCCGAAAGGACAGCAATGAGCAGTTCTTC.

The chain uses TRBV6-5 and TRBJ1-4; D gene ambiguous. This CDR3 is 15 amino acids long. Germline V gene lookup returns CDR1 MNHEY and CDR2 SVGAGI. V was trimmed by 6 bases and J by 7 bases, leaving 18 bases between them. The CDR3 is CASSASWAPTEKLFF. DNA of the CDR3: TGTGCCAGCAGCGCCTCGTGGGCGCCTACTGAAAAACTGTTTTTT.

Written as DNA, the CDR3 is TGCGCCAGCAGCTTGGGGTCGGGGACAGGGGAGAGGACTAACTATGGCTACACCTTC. It is translated as CASSLGSGTGERTNYGYTF. The chain carries TRBV5-1 and TRBJ1-2, with TRBD1 identical over 10 bases. CDR3 length: 19 residues. V trimming: 0 bases; J trimming: 0 bases; junction bases outside the gene matches: 11. The germline gives CDR1 SGHRS, CDR2 YFSETQ.

The rearrangement uses TRBV5-6 and TRBJ2-7; 7 nucleotides match TRBD1. J gave up 1 base and V 4 bases, and 8 bases lay outside the gene matches. The CDR3 consists of 15 residues. CDR1 and CDR2 (germline): SGHDT, YYEEEE. CDR3 DNA: TGTGCCAGCAGCCCTACAGGGGTTGGATCCTACGAGCAGTACTTC. This translates into CASSPTGVGSYEQYF.

Only a few counts were recorded for this clone. CDR3 sequence reads: CASSPVADEKLFF. The CDR3 coding sequence is TGTGCCAGCAGTCCGGTGGCGGATGAAAAACTGTTTTTT. V usage is TRBV11-2 and J usage is TRBJ1-4; D not certain. Per germline, CDR1 SGHAT and CDR2 FQNNGV. V was shortened by 6 bases and J by 6 bases, with 11 bases between the two germline ends. The CDR3 sequence is 13 residues long. Full variable domain (remainder filled in from reference TRBV11-2 and TRBJ1-4): EAGVAQSPRYKIIEKRQSVAFWCNPISGHATLYWYQQILGQGPKLLIQFQNNGVVDDSQLPKDRFSAERLKGVDSTLKIQPAKLEDSAVYLCASSPVADEKLFFGSGTQLSVL.

The J gene is TRBJ1-4, the V gene TRBV18; no clear D. The length of the CDR3 is 13 residues. V was pared by 9 bases and J by 3 bases, with 11 bases between. Per germline, CDR1 KGHSH and CDR2 LQKENI. The CDR3 DNA follows: TGTGCCAGTCAAACAGCCTCTAATGAAAAACTGTTTTTT. This sequence encodes CASQTASNEKLFF.

In its sample, this clone was seen a few times. This chain connects TRBV28 to TRBJ2-7, with 7 bases lining up with TRBD2. The CDR3 extends over 14 amino acids. Trimming at V came to 2 bases and at J to 5 bases, leaving 6 bases not matched to a gene. Germline-derived CDR1 and CDR2 are MDHEN and SYDVKM. The CDR3, as DNA: TGTGCCAGCAGTTTAGCAGGGAGGGGAAACGAGCAGTACTTC. It yields the protein CASSLAGRGNEQYF.

V gene TRBV15 combines with J gene TRBJ1-2, with D hard to call. Trimming pared 1 base from V and 6 bases from J, leaving 15 bases between. The length of the CDR3 is 15 residues. From germline, CDR1 is LNHNV and CDR2 YYDKDF (reference sequence). The CDR3 DNA sequence: TGTGCCACCAGCAGAGGGGCAGCGGTAGGAGATGGCTACACCTTC. Protein product: CATSRGAAVGDGYTF. Drawing the rest from reference TRBV15 and TRBJ1-2, the complete variable domain is DAMVIQNPRYQVTQFGKPVTLSCSQTLNHNVMYWYQQKSSQAPKLLFHYYDKDFNNEADTPDNFQSRRPNTSFCFLDIRSPGLGDTAMYLCATSRGAAVGDGYTFGSGTRLTVV.

This chain uses TRBV19 with TRBJ1-2, with a possible D match to TRBD1 (6 bases). From germline, CDR1 is LNHDA and CDR2 SQIVND (reference sequence). V was pared by 6 bases and J by 13 bases, with 21 bases between. The CDR3 is 13 residues long. The chain's CDR3 is CASSQGIGSVITF. The DNA for the CDR3 is TGTGCCAGTAGCCAGGGGATTGGCTCAGTTATCACCTTC.

This clone was counted a few times. The V and J genes are TRBV6-2 or TRBV6-3 and TRBJ2-5; D call uncertain. CDR3 length equals 12 residues. Germline assignment: CDR1 MNHEY and CDR2 SVGEGT. The V gene lost 6 bases and the J gene lost 5 bases, with 10 bases spanning the gap. Written as DNA, the CDR3 is TGTGCCAGCAGCTATCGAGTGGAGACCCAGTACTTC. It yields the protein CASSYRVETQYF.

This chain joins TRBV10-3 and TRBJ2-7; possible D gene TRBD1, 6 bases. Trimming removed 5 bases from V and 0 bases from J, with 14 bases in between. CDR1 ENHRY and CDR2 SYGVKD come from the germline V gene. The CDR3 covers 15 residues. CDR3 residues: CAISTGTTNSYEQYF. CDR3 sequence (DNA): TGTGCCATCAGTACCGGGACAACCAACTCCTACGAGCAGTACTTC.

The chain recombines TRBV9 with TRBJ2-2; 7 nucleotides match TRBD2. Germline CDR1 reads SGDLS; CDR2 reads YYNGEE. The J segment lost 5 bases and the V segment lost 3 bases, leaving 7 bases of the junction unmatched. CDR3 length: 15 residues. The CDR3 spells CASSGGTTLTGELFF. Here the CDR3 DNA reads TGTGCCAGCAGCGGTGGGACTACCCTAACCGGGGAGCTGTTTTTT.

The V and J genes are TRBV6-4 and TRBJ2-1, with D perhaps matching TRBD2 (6 bases). The CDR3 runs 15 residues. The germline V and J ends were trimmed by 7 bases and 10 bases, with 23 bases remaining between them. In germline, CDR1 is MRHNA, CDR2 SNTAGT. CDR3 in DNA: TGTGCCAGCACCTATCGGCGGGGTCGGGGAGAAGAGCAGTTCTTC. Translating gives CASTYRRGRGEEQFF.

The chain recombines TRBV19 with TRBJ1-3; TRBD1 matches 7 bases. The CDR3 has 15 residues. With V trimmed by 5 bases and J by 3 bases, 7 bases remained unmatched. The germline CDR1 and CDR2 sequences are LNHDA and SQIVND (reference sequence). CDR3 sequence reads: CASSLLTGIGNTIYF. The CDR3 nucleotides read TGTGCCAGTAGTTTGCTGACAGGGATTGGAAACACCATATATTTT.

J is TRBJ1-5 and V is TRBV18; the D is unclear. There are 15 residues in the CDR3. Trimming left V 1 base short and J 3 bases short, with 10 bases between. Germline loops: CDR1 KGHSH, CDR2 LQKENI. CDR3: CASSPQGGFNQPQHF. The DNA for the CDR3 is TGTGCCAGCTCACCACAAGGCGGGTTCAATCAGCCCCAGCATTTT.

The V gene is TRBV3-1 (or the pseudogene TRBV3-2), the J gene TRBJ2-1; D is possibly TRBD2 (5 bases). This CDR3 comprises 12 residues. The V gene's germline CDR1 is LGHDT and CDR2 YNNKEL (reference sequence). Between the trimmed V and J ends, which lost 6 bases and 11 bases, there was a span of 14 bases. The CDR3 coding sequence is TGTGCCAGCAGTCCCCGAGCGGCCAAGCAGTTCTTC. It codes for CASSPRAAKQFF.